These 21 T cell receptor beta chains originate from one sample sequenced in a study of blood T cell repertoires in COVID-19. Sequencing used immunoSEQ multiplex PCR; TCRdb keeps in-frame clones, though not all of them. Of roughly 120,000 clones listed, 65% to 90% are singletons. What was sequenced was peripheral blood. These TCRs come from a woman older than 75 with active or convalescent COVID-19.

CDR3 protein: CASRGAEPEAFF. DNA for the CDR3: TGTGCCAGCAGGGGGGCAGAACCTGAAGCTTTCTTT. The chain carries TRBV6-7 and TRBJ1-1; TRBD1 might be the D (6 bases). TRBV6-7 falls under the ORF class, with uncertain function. This CDR3 region has 12 residues. V gave up 6 bases and J gave up 6 bases, with 11 bases separating them.

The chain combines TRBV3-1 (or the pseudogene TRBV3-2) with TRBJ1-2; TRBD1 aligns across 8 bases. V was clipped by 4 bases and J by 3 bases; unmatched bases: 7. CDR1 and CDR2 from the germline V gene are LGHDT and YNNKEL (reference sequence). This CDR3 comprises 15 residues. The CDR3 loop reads CASSLRTGRDYGYTF. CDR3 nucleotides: TGTGCCAGCAGCCTCAGGACAGGGAGAGACTATGGCTACACCTTC.

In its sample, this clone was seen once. The CDR3 DNA follows: TGCAGCGCCCAGGGAGGTCGGTGGGAGCTGTTTTTT. Translation gives CSAQGGRWELFF. The chain couples TRBV29-1 to TRBJ2-2, with TRBD2 as a possible D gene (6 bases). The CDR3 length is 12 residues. Trimming stripped 7 bases from V and 9 bases from J, with 15 bases between. Germline lookup yields CDR1 SQVTM and CDR2 ANQGSEA.

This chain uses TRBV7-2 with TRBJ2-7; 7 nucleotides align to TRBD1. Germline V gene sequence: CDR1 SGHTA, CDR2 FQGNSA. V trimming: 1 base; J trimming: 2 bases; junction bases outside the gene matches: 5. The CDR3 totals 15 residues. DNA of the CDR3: TGTGCCAGCAGCTTAGTGGGGCAGGGGGCCTACGAGCAGTACTTC. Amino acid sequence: CASSLVGQGAYEQYF. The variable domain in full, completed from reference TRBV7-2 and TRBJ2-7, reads GAGVSQSPSNKVTEKGKDVELRCDPISGHTALYWYRQSLGQGLEFLIYFQGNSAPDKSGLPSDRFSAERTGGSVSTLTIQRTQQEDSAVYLCASSLVGQGAYEQYFGPGTRLTVT.

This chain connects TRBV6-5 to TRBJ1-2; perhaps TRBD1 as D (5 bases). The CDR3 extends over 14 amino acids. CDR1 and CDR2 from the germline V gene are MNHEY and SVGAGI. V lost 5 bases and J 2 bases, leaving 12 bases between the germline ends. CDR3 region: CASSRGARNYGYTF. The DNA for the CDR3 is TGTGCCAGCAGTCGCGGGGCCCGAAACTATGGCTACACCTTC.

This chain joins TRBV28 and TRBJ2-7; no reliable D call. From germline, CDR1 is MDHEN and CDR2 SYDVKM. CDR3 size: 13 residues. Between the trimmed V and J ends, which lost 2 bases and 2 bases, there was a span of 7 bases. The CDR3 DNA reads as TGTGCCAGCAGTTTAGGGCCCACCTACGAGCAGTACTTC. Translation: CASSLGPTYEQYF. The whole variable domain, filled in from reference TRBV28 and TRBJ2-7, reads DVKVTQSSRYLVKRTGEKVFLECVQDMDHENMFWYRQDPGLGLRLIYFSYDVKMKEKGDIPEGYSVSREKKERFSLILESASTNQTSMYLCASSLGPTYEQYFGPGTRLTVT.

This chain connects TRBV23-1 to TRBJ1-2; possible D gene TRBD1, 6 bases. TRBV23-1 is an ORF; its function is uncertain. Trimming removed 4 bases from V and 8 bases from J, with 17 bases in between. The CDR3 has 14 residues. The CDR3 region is CASSLSGGVRGYTF. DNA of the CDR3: TGCGCCAGCAGTCTTTCGGGGGGCGTGAGGGGCTACACCTTC.

CDR3 in DNA: TGTGCCAGTGGACAGGGGTATGGCTACACCTTC. This sequence encodes CASGQGYGYTF. This chain links TRBV9 with TRBJ1-2, with 9 bases matching TRBD1. CDR3 length: 11 amino acids. Looked up from germline, CDR1 is SGDLS and CDR2 is YYNGEE. V trimming: 8 bases; J trimming: 5 bases; junction bases outside the gene matches: 1.

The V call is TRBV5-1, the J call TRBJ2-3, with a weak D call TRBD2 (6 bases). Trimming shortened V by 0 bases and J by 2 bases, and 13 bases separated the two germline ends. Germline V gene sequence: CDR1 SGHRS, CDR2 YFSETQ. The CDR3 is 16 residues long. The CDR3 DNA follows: TGCGCCAGCAGCTTGGGGAGTAGCGGAAACACAGATACGCAGTATTTT. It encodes CASSLGSSGNTDTQYF.

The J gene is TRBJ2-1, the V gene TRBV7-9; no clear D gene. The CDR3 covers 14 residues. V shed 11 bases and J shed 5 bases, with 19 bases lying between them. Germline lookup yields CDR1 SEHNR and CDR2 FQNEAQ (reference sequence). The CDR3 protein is CALYLDNGNNEQFF. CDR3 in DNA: TGTGCCCTGTACTTAGATAACGGTAACAATGAGCAGTTCTTC. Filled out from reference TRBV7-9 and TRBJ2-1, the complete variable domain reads DTGVSQNPRHKITKRGQNVTFRCDPISEHNRLYWYRQTLGQGPEFLTYFQNEAQLEKSRLLSDRFSAERPKGSFSTLEIQRTEQGDSAMYLCALYLDNGNNEQFFGPGTRLTVL.

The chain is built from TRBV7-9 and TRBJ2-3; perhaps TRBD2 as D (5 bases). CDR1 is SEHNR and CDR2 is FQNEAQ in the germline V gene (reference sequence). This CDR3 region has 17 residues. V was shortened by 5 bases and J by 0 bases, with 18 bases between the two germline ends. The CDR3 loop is CASSARLGSVSTDTQYF. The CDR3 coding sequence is TGTGCCAGCAGCGCCCGGTTGGGTAGCGTTAGCACAGATACGCAGTATTTT.

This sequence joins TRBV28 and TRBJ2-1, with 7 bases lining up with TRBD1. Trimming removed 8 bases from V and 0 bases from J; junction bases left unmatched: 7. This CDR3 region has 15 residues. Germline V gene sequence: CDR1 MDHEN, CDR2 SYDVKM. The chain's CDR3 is CASVSSGGSYNEQFF. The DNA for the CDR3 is TGTGCCAGCGTAAGCTCAGGGGGCTCCTACAATGAGCAGTTCTTC.

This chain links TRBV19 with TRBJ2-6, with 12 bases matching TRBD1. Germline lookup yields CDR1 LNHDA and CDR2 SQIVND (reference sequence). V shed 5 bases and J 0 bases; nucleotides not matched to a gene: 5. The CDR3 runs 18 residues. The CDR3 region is CASSPGQGAFSGANVLTF. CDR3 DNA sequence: TGTGCCAGTAGTCCGGGACAGGGGGCCTTCTCTGGGGCCAACGTCCTGACTTTC.

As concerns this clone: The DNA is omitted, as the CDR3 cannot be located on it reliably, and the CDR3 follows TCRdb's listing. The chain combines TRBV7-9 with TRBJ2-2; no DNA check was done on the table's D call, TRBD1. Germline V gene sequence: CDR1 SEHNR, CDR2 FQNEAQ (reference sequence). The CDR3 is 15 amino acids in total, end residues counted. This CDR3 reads CASILGQGNTGELFF.

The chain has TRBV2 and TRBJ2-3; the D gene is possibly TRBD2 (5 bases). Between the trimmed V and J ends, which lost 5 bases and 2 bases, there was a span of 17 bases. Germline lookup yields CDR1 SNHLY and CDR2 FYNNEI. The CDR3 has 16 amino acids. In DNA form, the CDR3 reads TGTGCCAGCAGTCGAGGATCGGGGTTCAACACAGATACGCAGTATTTT. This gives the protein CASSRGSGFNTDTQYF.

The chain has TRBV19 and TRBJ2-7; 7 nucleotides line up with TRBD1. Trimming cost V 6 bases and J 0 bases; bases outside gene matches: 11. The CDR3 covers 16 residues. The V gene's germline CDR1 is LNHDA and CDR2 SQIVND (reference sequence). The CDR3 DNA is TGTGCCAGTAGCCAACAGGCGACAGGGCTCTCCTACGAGCAGTACTTC. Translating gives CASSQQATGLSYEQYF.

The CDR3 DNA reads TGCGCCAGCAGCTTGAACCCTTTGGGACAGCAAGAGACCCAGTACTTC. Its translation is CASSLNPLGQQETQYF. This sequence joins TRBV5-1 and TRBJ2-5; 7 nucleotides agree with TRBD1. The length of the CDR3 is 16 residues. CDR1 and CDR2 (germline): SGHRS, YFSETQ. The junction had 8 bases not matched to a gene; V was cut back by 1 base and J by 2 bases.

The CDR3 DNA reads TGCGCCAGCAGCTTTGGTTTAGGGGACAGGACCACAGATACGCAGTATTTT. It encodes CASSFGLGDRTTDTQYF. The V and J genes are TRBV5-1 and TRBJ2-3; 8 positions match TRBD1. This CDR3 contains 17 residues. V shed 2 bases and J 2 bases; nucleotides not matched to a gene: 10. CDR1 and CDR2 from the germline V gene are SGHRS and YFSETQ.

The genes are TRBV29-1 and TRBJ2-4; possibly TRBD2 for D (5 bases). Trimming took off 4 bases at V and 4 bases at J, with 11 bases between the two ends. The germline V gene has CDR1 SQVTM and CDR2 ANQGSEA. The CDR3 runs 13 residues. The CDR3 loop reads CSVGSGIKNIQYF. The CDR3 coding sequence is TGCAGCGTTGGGTCCGGGATAAAAAACATTCAGTACTTC.

CDR3 sequence (DNA): TGTGCCAGCAGTTACTCACAGGGGTACACAGATACGCAGTATTTT. This gives the protein CASSYSQGYTDTQYF. The chain combines TRBV6-6 with TRBJ2-3, with 7 bases identical to TRBD1. Trimming cost V 0 bases and J 2 bases; bases outside gene matches: 2. Germline loops: CDR1 MNHNY, CDR2 SVGAGI (reference sequence). The CDR3 is 15 amino acids.

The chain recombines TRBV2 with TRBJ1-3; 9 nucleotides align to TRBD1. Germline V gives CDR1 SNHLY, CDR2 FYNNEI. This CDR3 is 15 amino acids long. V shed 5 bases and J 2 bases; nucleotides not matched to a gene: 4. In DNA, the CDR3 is TGTGCCAGCAGTAGGACAGGGGAAACTGGAAACACCATATATTTT. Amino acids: CASSRTGETGNTIYF. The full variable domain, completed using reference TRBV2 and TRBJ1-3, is EPEVTQTPSHQVTQMGQEVILRCVPISNHLYFYWYRQILGQKVEFLVSFYNNEISEKSEIFDDQFSVERPDGSNFTLKIRSTKLEDSAMYFCASSRTGETGNTIYFGEGSWLTVV.